This record looks at one T cell receptor (beta chain) sequence and its context. This clonotype was detected ten times or more. Its antigen has not been determined. Within one base of it there is no much larger clone, and no base qualities were kept. This record comes from a study of T cells in Graves' hyperthyroidism and ophthalmopathy (dated by TCRdb to between 2019 and 2020). Context from the whole study: Peripheral blood was collected at initial diagnosis, before any treatment. An independent validation cohort of under 20 hyperthyroidism patients and 17 patients who later progressed to ophthalmopathy tested prospective prediction of ophthalmopathy. After blood sampling, hyperthyroidism patients were treated with methimazole at a starting dose of 30 mg daily, and ophthalmopathy patients were treated with high-dose intravenous methylprednisolone. The approximately 90 discovery patients were randomly split 7:3 into training and test sets. In about 6 Graves' hyperthyroidism patients, the study also compared T-cell repertoires from thyroid tissue with T-cell repertoires from blood. TCR Vbeta CDR3 sequencing of some 140 peripheral blood samples (43 ophthalmopathy, some 75 hyperthyroidism and roughly 17 progressor patients) is reported in the paper. To identify TCR V-J signatures that set the groups apart, the researchers used a discovery cohort of 100 patients, made up of roughly 45 with Graves' ophthalmopathy and about 60 with stable Graves' hyperthyroidism. Points the paper makes about the study in general: Ophthalmopathy was separated from stable hyperthyroidism by a 13 V-J signature model, with 85% to 90% sensitivity and roughly 81% specificity obtained in cross-validation and 80%/75% obtained in testing. Sample size was not statistically predetermined, and blinding of investigators to group allocation was not performed. In validation, the model predicted progression to ophthalmopathy with 55% to 71% sensitivity and 72% to 85% specificity, a median of about 6.7 months before onset. Most expanded thyroid clonotypes (frequency above 0.001) were also found in blood, which suggests that blood repertoires may mirror thyroid immune responses.

Trimming takes 2 bases off V and 0 bases off J; junction bases not matched to a gene: 10. The CDR3 measures 18 amino acids from cysteine to phenylalanine. The kept DNA is CDR3 alone, 54 bases in frame from the first base. As encoded in the germline V gene, CDR1 is MNHNS while CDR2 is SASEGT. TCR beta CDR3 regions were amplified from RNA transcripts. The TCR CDR3 was subjected to a first round of RT-PCR using the HTBI primer set and the Qiagen OneStep RT-PCR kit. The libraries were constructed in a second round of multiplex PCR and then size-selected and purified. Paired-end sequencing of the libraries was performed with 100 bp reads on an Illumina HiSeq2000. As for how the authors treated the data: SOAPnuke was used to process the raw data, with reads discarded if the reads contained adapters or uncalled bases, had a mean Phred below 15, or lacked an exact constant-primer or identifier match. High-quality paired reads were merged using COPE v1.2.5, and each unique nucleotide sequence was defined as a clonotype. MiTCR v1.1 was used to align clonotypes to the IMGT TRBV, TRBD and TRBJ reference segments. Only V-J combinations with frequency above 0.0001, covering 99% to 99.2% of repertoires, were analysed. The TCS score was defined as the ratio of F50 (clonal expansion) to E x V (chaos), calculated using BLOSUM62-based TCRdist between CDR3 peptides within each V-J. Welch's t-statistics and random forest reduced around 510 V-J features to roughly 13, which were used in a naive Bayes classifier (R e1071). The raw public reads went through TCRdb reprocessing: fastp at Q25, MiXCR clone calling, in-frame beta chains kept. Each CDR3 protein appears once, grouped with its most common genes and DNA. None of the V and J calls come from the authors' own analysis; TCRdb made them. The sample records around 350,000 distinct CDR3 sequences, around 15% of which are singletons. The ten biggest clones cover approximately 20% of the sample.

Ophthalmopathy patients had moderately to severely active disease, with a Clinical Activity Score of 3 or more, a NOSPECS grade of 4 or more, and a disease duration of less than 3 months. Patients with uncontrolled infections, other autoimmune diseases, pregnancy or lactation were excluded. Clinical symptoms, serum thyroxine and TRAb, thyroid ultrasound, and orbital computed tomography formed the basis for the diagnoses. PBMCs were isolated from around 10 ml of fresh peripheral blood by Ficoll-Paque density gradient centrifugation. Trizol reagent was used to extract total RNA, and RNA quality was then checked on an Agilent 2100 Bioanalyzer.

The source of this sequence is a woman aged 60-75 years with Graves' ophthalmopathy. Rearrangement joined TRBV6-1 to TRBJ2-1; 7 central nucleotides agree with TRBD1. What was sequenced was blood. The DNA is as follows: TGTGCCAGCAGTGAACTCAAGGTATGGGACAGCTCCTACAATGAGCAGTTCTTC. This sequence encodes CASSELKVWDSSYNEQFF.